The source of this T cell receptor beta chain is a study of blood T cell repertoires in COVID-19. V was pared by 5 bases and J by 6 bases, with 5 bases of the junction left unmatched. The germline gives CDR1 SGHTA, CDR2 FQGNSA. CDR3 length: 15 residues. Clones were sequenced by immunoSEQ multiplex PCR, and TCRdb holds only the in-frame ones, with some missing. There are roughly 110,000 clones in the sample; more than 75% occur only once, and roughly 4.5% lies in the top ten. The count of this clone is one. This chain links TRBV7-2 with TRBJ2-1; 12 bases agree with TRBD2. The sequence was obtained from a man aged 35-49 years with acute or convalescent COVID-19. Sequenced: peripheral blood. CDR3 loop: CASSPLAGGPNEQFF. The CDR3 bases are TGTGCCAGCAGCCCCCTAGCGGGGGGGCCCAATGAGCAGTTCTTC.